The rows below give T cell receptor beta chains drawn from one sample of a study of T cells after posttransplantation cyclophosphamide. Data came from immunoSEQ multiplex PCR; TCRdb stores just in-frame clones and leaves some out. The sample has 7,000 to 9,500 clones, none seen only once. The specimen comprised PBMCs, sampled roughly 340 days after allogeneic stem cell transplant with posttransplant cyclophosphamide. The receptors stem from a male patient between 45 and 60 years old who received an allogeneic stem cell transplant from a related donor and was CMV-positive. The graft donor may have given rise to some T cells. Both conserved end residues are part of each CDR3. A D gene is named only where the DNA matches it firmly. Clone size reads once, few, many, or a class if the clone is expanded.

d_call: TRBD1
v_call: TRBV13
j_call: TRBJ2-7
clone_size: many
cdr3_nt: TGTGCCAGCAGCCCACAACAGGGGGCCCACGAGCAGTACTTC
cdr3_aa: CASSPQQGAHEQYF

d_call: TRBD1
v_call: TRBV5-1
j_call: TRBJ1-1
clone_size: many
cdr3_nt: TGCGCCAGCAGCCCGACCCCGCGGGGACAGGGGGCACTGGGTACTGAAGCTTTCTTT
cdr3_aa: CASSPTPRGQGALGTEAFF

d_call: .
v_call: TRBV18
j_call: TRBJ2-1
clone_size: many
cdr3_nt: TGTGCCAGCTCGCGTCTGCAGGGGTTTGGGAATGAGCAGTTCTTC
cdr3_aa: CASSRLQGFGNEQFF

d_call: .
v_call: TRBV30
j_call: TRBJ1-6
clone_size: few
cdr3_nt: TGTGCCTGGAGTGTACCGTCGGGGGGTAATTCACCCCTCCACTTT
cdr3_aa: CAWSVPSGGNSPLHF

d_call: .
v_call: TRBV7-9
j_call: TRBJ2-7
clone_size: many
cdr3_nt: TGTGCCAGCAGCTTATCAGACTACGAGCAGTACTTC
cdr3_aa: CASSLSDYEQYF

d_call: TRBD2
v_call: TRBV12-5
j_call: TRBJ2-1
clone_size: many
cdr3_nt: TGTGCTAGTGGTTCGCCTACTAGCGGGAGCTCCTACAATGAGCAGTTCTTC
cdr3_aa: CASGSPTSGSSYNEQFF

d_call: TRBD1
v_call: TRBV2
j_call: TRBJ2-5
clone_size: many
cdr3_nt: TGTGCCAGCAGTTGGTCCGAGGGACAGGGGCAGACCCAGTACTTC
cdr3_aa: CASSWSEGQGQTQYF

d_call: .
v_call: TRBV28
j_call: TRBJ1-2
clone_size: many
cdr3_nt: TGTGCCAGCAGTTCGACTCCGCTATCCTATGGCTACACCTTC
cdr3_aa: CASSSTPLSYGYTF

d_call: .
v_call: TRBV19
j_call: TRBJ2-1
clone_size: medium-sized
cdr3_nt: TGTGCCAGTAGTATAGATGGAGTACTGGGGCAGTTCTTC
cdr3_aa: CASSIDGVLGQFF

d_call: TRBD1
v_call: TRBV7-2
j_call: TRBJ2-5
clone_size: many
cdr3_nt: TGTGCCAGCAGCAGGGGACAGGGCGGAGAGACCCAGTACTTC
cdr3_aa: CASSRGQGGETQYF

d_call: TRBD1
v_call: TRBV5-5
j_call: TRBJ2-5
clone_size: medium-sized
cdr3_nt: TGTGCCAGCAGCTTTACTACAGGGGGCGGAGAGACCCAGTACTTC
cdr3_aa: CASSFTTGGGETQYF

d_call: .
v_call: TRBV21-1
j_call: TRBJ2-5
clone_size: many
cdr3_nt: TGTGCCAGCAGAGATACAGGGGGCATAGTCCAAGAGACCCAGTACTTC
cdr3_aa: CASRDTGGIVQETQYF

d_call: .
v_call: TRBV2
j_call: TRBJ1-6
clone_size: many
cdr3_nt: TGTGCCAGCAGTCGCACGGGGGTAAATTCACCCCTCCACTTT
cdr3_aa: CASSRTGVNSPLHF

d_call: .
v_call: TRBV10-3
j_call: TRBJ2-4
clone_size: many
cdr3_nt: TGTGCCATCAGTGAGACCGCAAGCGTGGGCATTCAGTACTTC
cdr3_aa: CAISETASVGIQYF